This T cell receptor (beta chain) was recovered during a study of T-cell memory formation after mild COVID-19. MiXCR was run by TCRdb on the 5' RACE reads, yielding one entry per CDR3 protein. The sample carries over 250,000 distinct CDR3 sequences, about 15% recorded once. Details on this clonotype: What it binds is unknown.

Study conclusions and caveats: That cross-reactive memory joined was suggested by some responding clones appearing in pre-infection memory.

This CDR3 is 14 amino acids long. Per the germline V gene, CDR1 is SGHTA and CDR2 is FQGNSA. The V and J ends lost 3 bases and 4 bases respectively, with 11 bases between them. This TCR was sampled from a man between 18 and 29 years old who had mild COVID-19 (a few samples of this study predate the infection). Cell type and time point are not known. The chain is built from TRBV7-2 and TRBJ2-3; tentative D call: TRBD1 (5 bases). The sequencing input was PBMCs or a T cell subset sorted from them (not recorded which). CDR3 in DNA: TGTGCCAGCAGCTTTAGCTCAGGGCCAGATACGCAGTATTTT. It specifies CASSFSSGPDTQYF.